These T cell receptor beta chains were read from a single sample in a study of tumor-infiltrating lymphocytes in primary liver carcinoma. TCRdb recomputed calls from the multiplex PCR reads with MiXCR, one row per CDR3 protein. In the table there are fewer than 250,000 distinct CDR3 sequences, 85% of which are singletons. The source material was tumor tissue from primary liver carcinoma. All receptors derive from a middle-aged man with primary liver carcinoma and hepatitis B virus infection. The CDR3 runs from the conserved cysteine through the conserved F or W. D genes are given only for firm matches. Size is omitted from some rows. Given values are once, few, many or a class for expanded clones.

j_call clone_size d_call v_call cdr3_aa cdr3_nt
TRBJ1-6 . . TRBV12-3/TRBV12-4 CASRSTVHNSPLLF TGTGCCAGCAGATCAACAGTACATAATTCACCCCTCCTCTTT
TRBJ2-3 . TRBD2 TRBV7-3 CASSLTSGGTDTQYF TGTGCCAGCAGCTTAACAAGCGGGGGCACAGATACGCAGTATTTT
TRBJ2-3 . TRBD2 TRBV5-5 CASRTLSGSGTDTQYF TGCGCCAGTAGGACCCTAAGCGGGAGTGGAACAGATACGCAGTATTTT
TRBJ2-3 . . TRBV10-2 CVSSETFYTQYF TGCGTTAGCAGTGAGACCTTTTATACGCAGTATTTT
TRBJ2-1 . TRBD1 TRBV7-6 CASSPGTGLVEQFF TGTGCCAGCAGCCCCGGGACAGGGCTCGTTGAGCAGTTCTTC
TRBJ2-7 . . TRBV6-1 CASRTTCGSYGQYF TGTGCCAGCAGAACGACTTGTGGCTCCTACGGGCAGTACTTC
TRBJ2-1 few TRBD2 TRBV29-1 CGGQGLAGVGEQFF TGCGGCGGGCAAGGACTAGCGGGGGTAGGTGAGCAGTTCTTC
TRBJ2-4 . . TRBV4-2 CANSQDLYIQYF TGTGCCAACAGCCAAGATCTGTATATTCAGTACTTC
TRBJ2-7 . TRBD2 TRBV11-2 CASGLREGRTSGLSSYEQHF TGTGCCAGCGGCTTGAGGGAGGGGAGGACTAGCGGGCTCAGCTCCTACGAGCAGCATTTC
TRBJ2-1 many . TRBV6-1 CASVPSYNEQFF TGTGCCAGCGTTCCATCCTACAATGAGCAGTTCTTC
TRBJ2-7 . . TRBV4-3 CSSNPKGSTYEQYF TGCTCCAGCAACCCCAAGGGCAGCACCTACGAGCAGTACTTC
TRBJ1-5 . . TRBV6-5 CASCYSGSGNQPHHF TGTGCCAGCTGTTACTCGGGGTCAGGCAATCAGCCCCATCATTTT
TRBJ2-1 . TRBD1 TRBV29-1 CILLGQGTYNEQFF TGCATCCTCCTTGGACAGGGGACCTACAATGAGCAGTTCTTC
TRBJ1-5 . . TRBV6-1 CASMEGPGNQPQHF TGTGCCAGCATGGAGGGGCCCGGCAACCAGCCCCAGCATTTT
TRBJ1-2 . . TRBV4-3 CASIQEGNYDYTF TGCGCCAGCATCCAAGAGGGCAACTATGACTACACCTTC
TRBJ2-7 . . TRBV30 CAWSVIHTGGYYGELYF TGTGCCTGGAGTGTAATACACACGGGGGGCTACTACGGCGAGCTGTACTTC
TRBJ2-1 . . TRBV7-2 CASSFLGQGMNEQFF TGTGCCAGCAGCTTTCTGGGGCAGGGCATGAATGAGCAGTTCTTC
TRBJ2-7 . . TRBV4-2 CARSQTWRGSYEQYF TGTGCCAGAAGCCAAACATGGCGCGGATCTTACGAGCAGTACTTC
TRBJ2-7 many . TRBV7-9 CASSLGTPGKPPYEQYF TGTGCCAGCAGCTTAGGAACCCCCGGGAAACCACCCTACGAGCAGTACTTC
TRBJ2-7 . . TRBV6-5 CASSSLSFYEQYF TGTGCAAGCAGTTCCCTAAGTTTTTACGAACAGTACTTC
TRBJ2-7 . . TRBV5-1 CASSLAGTVDYYEQYF TGTGCCAGCAGCTTGGCCGGGACCGTGGATTACTACGAGCAGTACTTC
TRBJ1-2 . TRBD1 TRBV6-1 CASSPSTGSHLLQTF TGTGCCAGCAGTCCCTCGACAGGGTCCCATCTTCTACAGACCTTC
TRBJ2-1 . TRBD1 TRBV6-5 CGSSEDRVINEQFF TGTGGCAGCAGTGAGGACAGGGTGATCAATGAGCAGTTCTTT
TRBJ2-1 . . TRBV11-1 CASSLRSRASYSEQFF TGTGCCAGCAGCTTACGGAGCAGGGCCTCCTACAGTGAGCAATTCTTT
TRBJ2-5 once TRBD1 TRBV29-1 CSVEGSDRAEIQHF TGCAGCGTAGAAGGGTCCGACAGGGCCGAGATCCAGCACTTC
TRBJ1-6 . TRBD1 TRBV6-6 CASSYSTGESSTLYF TGTGCCAGCAGTTACTCGACAGGGGAAAGTTCAACCCTCTACTTT
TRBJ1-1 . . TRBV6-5 CASSYSIGGGTEAFF TGTGCGAGCAGTTACTCGATTGGGGGCGGAACTGAAGCTTTCTTT
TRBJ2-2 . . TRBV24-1 CATSDSRGGGGELFF TGTGCCACCAGTGACTCACGCGGTGGTGGTGGGGAGCTGTTTTTT
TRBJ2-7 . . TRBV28 CASNLRGTHSYEQYF TGTGCCAGCAATTTGCGCGGGACCCATTCCTACGAGCAGTACTTC
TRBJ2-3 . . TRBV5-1 CAIVRGGGTDTQYF TGCGCCATCGTGAGAGGGGGAGGCACAGATACGCAGTATTTT
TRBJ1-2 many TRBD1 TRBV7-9 CASSRTGANYGYTF TGTGCCAGCAGCCGAACAGGGGCCAACTATGGCTACACCTTC
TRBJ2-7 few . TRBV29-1 CSAMTSGTATPYEQYF TGTAGCGCCATGACATCAGGGACCGCCACTCCCTACGAGCAGTACTTC
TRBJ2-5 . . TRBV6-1 CASCDQTGDHATQYF TGTGCCAGCTGTGATCAAACGGGGGACCATGCGACCCAGTACTTC
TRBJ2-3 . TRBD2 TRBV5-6 CASSVLAGGTDTQYF TGTGCAAGCAGCGTGTTGGCGGGAGGAACAGATACGCAGTATTTT
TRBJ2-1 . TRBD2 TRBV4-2 CASGQDRTGPAGGALKQFF TGTGCCAGCGGCCAAGATCGTACCGGCCCAGCGGGAGGGGCGTTGAAGCAGTTCTTC
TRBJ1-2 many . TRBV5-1 CASSWDSPNYGYTF TGCGCCAGCAGCTGGGACTCCCCCAACTATGGCTACACCTTC
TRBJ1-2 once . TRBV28 CASSLMISYGNTF TGTGCCAGCAGTTTAATGATCAGCTATGGCAACACCTTC
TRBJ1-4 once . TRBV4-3 CASNRGQGGEKLFF TGCGCCAGCAACCGCGGACAAGGGGGAGAAAAACTGTTTTTT
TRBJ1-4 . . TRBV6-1 CASSRACLATNEKLFF TGTGCCAGCAGTAGAGCGTGTCTGGCAACTAATGAAAAACTGTTTTTT
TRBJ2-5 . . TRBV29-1 CSVRTNGSWAEALYF TGCAGCGTTCGGACTAACGGGAGTTGGGCAGAGGCCCTGTACTTC
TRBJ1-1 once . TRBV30 CAWSADRRTESIF TGTGCCTGGAGTGCGGATAGGAGGACTGAATCTATCTTT
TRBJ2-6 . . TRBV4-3 CPSSQDGSGRGANVLTF TGCCCCAGCAGCCAAGATGGGTCAGGGCGCGGGGCCAACGTCCTAACTTTC
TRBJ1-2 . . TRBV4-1 CAGSQEGARYDYTF TGCGCCGGCAGCCAAGAAGGAGCCCGCTATGACTACACCTTC
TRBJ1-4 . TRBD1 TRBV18 CASSPFRTGAEKLFF TGTGCCAGCTCACCCTTCCGGACAGGGGCCGAAAAACTGTTTTTT
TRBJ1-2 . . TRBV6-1 CASRTLTEGGYAF TGTGCCAGCCGTACCTTAACAGAGGGTGGCTACGCCTTC
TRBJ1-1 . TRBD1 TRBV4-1 CASSLWTGAPNTEAFF TGCGCCAGCAGCCTCTGGACAGGGGCCCCGAACACTGAAGCTTTCTTT
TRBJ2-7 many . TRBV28 CASSPSLGYEQYF TGTGCCAGCAGTCCCTCTCTGGGTTACGAGCAGTACTTC
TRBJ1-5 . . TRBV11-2 CATSVVGVTWSNQPQHF TGTGCCACCAGCGTAGTAGGGGTAACATGGAGCAATCAGCCCCAGCATTTT
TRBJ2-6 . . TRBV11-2 CASSMGGYRGISLSGSNVLTF TGTGCCAGCAGTATGGGGGGATACAGGGGCATTTCCCTCTCTGGGTCCAACGTTCTGACTTTC